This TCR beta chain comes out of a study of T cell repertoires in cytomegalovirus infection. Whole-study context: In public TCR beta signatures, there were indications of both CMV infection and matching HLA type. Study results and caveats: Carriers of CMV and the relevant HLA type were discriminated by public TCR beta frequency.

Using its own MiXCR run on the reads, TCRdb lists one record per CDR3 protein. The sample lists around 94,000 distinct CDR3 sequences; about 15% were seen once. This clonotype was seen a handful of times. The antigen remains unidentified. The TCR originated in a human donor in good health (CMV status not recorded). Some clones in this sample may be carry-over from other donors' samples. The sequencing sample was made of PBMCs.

CDR3: CSASGPDSSYNSPLHF. CDR3 sequence (DNA): TGCAGTGCTAGTGGACCTGACAGCTCCTATAATTCACCCCTCCACTTT. This chain connects TRBV20-1 to TRBJ1-6; tentative D call: TRBD1 (5 bases). Germline loops: CDR1 DFQATT, CDR2 SNEGSKA (reference sequence). The CDR3 covers 16 residues. Trimming took 3 bases from V and 0 from J, leaving 12 bases between them.